The 8 T cell receptor beta chains below were found in one sample sequenced in a study of shared clonotypes between healthy human individuals. Clones were read by immunoSEQ multiplex PCR, and TCRdb kept only the in-frame ones, dropping some. Of some 2,000,000 clones listed, around 95% are singletons. The sample taken for sequencing was naive CD4+ T cells sorted from blood. Subset reported: CD45RA+ positively selected. These receptors all stem from a man younger than 35 in good health.

For the CDR3, the DNA is TGCGCCAGCAGCCGAGGGGACCTCTCTGGAAACACCATATATTTT. It encodes CASSRGDLSGNTIYF. The chain is built from TRBV4-1 and TRBJ1-3; a weak D match, TRBD1 (5 bases). Trimming cost V 4 bases and J 0 bases, with 10 bases left between them. The CDR3 loop spans 15 amino acids. The germline V gene encodes CDR1 MGHRA and CDR2 YSYEKL.

This clone was recorded only once. The chain employs TRBV6-5 and TRBJ2-1, with 8 bases that match TRBD1. In germline, CDR1 is MNHEY, CDR2 SVGAGI. The CDR3 has 16 residues. Unmatched junction bases numbered 9, after V lost 1 base and J lost 7 bases. CDR3 sequence: CASSYLQGEFGNEQFF. Written as DNA, the CDR3 is TGTGCCAGCAGTTACTTACAGGGGGAATTCGGGAATGAGCAGTTCTTC.

This sequence joins TRBV4-3 and TRBJ1-1, with a possible D match to TRBD1 (5 bases). Between the trimmed V and J ends, which lost 5 bases and 8 bases, there was a span of 15 bases. CDR3 size: 13 residues. The germline gives CDR1 LGHNA, CDR2 YSLEER. In nucleotides, the CDR3 is TGCGCCAGCAGCTCATTGCCAGGGCGCGAAGCTTTCTTT. This encodes CASSSLPGREAFF.

The rearrangement joins TRBV6-4 to TRBJ1-6; D gene ambiguous. With 3 bases removed from V and 7 bases from J, the gap between germline ends came to 10 bases. Germline CDR1 reads MRHNA; CDR2 reads SNTAGT. The CDR3 contains 14 residues. The CDR3 protein is CASSEGGGNSPLHF. The CDR3 DNA reads as TGTGCCAGCAGTGAAGGCGGAGGGAATTCACCCCTCCACTTT.

This sequence joins TRBV6-5 and TRBJ2-3; D uncertain. Trimming pared 7 bases from V and 2 bases from J, leaving 7 bases between. The CDR3 consists of 12 residues. Germline CDR1 MNHEY, CDR2 SVGAGI. The CDR3 is CASKRYTDTQYF. As DNA, the CDR3 is TGTGCCAGCAAGAGATACACAGATACGCAGTATTTT.

With regard to this clone: Other DNA sequences in this sample translate to the same CDR3. The chain recombines TRBV7-9 with TRBJ2-2; D is undetermined. This CDR3 comprises 13 residues. V shed 2 bases and J shed 5 bases, with 6 bases lying between them. CDR1 is SEHNR and CDR2 is FQNEAQ in the germline V gene (reference sequence). The CDR3 here is CASSLLGTGELFF. CDR3 bases: TGTGCCAGCAGCTTACTAGGGACCGGGGAGCTGTTTTTT.

The chain links TRBV30 to TRBJ1-6; D is perhaps TRBD1 (6 bases). Germline V gene sequence: CDR1 GTSNPN, CDR2 SVGIG (reference sequence). The CDR3 spans 15 residues. Deletions cut 2 bases from V and 8 bases from J, with 16 bases between. The CDR3 region has the DNA TGTGCCTGGAGTTTCCCGGGGGCGAGTCATTCACCCCTCCACTTT. Its protein is CAWSFPGASHSPLHF.

This chain links TRBV29-1 with TRBJ1-1, with 12 bases lining up with TRBD1. There are 13 residues in the CDR3. V trimming: 3 bases; J trimming: 10 bases; junction bases outside the gene matches: 6. Germline CDR1 reads SQVTM; CDR2 reads ANQGSEA. CDR3 amino acids: CSVDWGQGARAFF. The CDR3 coding sequence is TGCAGCGTTGATTGGGGACAGGGGGCGAGAGCTTTCTTT.